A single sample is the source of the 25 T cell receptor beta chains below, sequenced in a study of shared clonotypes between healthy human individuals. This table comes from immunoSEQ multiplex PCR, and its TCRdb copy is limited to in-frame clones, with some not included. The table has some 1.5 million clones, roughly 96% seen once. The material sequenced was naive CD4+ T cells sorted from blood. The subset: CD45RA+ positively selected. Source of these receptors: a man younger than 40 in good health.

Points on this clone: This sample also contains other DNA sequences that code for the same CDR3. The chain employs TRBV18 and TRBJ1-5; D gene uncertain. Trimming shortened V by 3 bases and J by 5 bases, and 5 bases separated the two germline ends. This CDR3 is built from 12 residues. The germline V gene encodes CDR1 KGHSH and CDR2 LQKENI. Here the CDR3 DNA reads TGTGCCAGCTCACCCGGGGATCAGCCCCAGCATTTT. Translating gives CASSPGDQPQHF.

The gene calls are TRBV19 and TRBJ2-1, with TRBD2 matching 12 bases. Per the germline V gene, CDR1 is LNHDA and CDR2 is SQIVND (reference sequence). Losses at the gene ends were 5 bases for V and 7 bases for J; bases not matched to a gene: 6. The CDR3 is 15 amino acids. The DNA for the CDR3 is TGTGCCAGTAGTCTGACTAGCGGGAGATGGAATGAGCAGTTCTTC. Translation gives CASSLTSGRWNEQFF. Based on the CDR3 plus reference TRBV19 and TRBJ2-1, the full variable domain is DGGITQSPKYLFRKEGQNVTLSCEQNLNHDAMYWYRQDPGQGLRLIYYSQIVNDFQKGDIAEGYSVSREKKESFPLTVTSAQKNPTAFYLCASSLTSGRWNEQFFGPGTRLTVL.

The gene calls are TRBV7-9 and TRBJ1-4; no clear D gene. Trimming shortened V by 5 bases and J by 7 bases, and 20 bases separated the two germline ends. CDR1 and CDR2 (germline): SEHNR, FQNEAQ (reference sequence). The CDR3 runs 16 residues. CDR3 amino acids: CASSNDVPGNIEKLFF. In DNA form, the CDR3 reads TGTGCCAGCAGCAATGACGTTCCGGGAAATATTGAAAAACTGTTTTTT. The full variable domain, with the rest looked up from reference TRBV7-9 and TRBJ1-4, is DTGVSQNPRHKITKRGQNVTFRCDPISEHNRLYWYRQTLGQGPEFLTYFQNEAQLEKSRLLSDRFSAERPKGSFSTLEIQRTEQGDSAMYLCASSNDVPGNIEKLFFGSGTQLSVL.

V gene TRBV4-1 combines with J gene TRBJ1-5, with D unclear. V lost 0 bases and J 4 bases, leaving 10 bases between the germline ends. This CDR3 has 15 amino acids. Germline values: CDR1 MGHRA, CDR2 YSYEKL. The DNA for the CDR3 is TGCGCCAGCAGCCAAGATACCCCCCGAAATCAGCCCCAGCATTTT. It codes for CASSQDTPRNQPQHF.

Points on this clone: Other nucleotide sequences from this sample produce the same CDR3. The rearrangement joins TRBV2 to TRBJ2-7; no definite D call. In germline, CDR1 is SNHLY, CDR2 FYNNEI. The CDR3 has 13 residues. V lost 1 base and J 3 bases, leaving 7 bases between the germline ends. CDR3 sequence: CASSEGRFYEQYF. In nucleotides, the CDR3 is TGTGCCAGCAGTGAAGGGCGATTCTACGAGCAGTACTTC.

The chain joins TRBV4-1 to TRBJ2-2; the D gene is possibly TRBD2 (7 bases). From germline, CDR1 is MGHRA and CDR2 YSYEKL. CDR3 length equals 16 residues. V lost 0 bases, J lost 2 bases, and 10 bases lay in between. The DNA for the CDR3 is TGCGCCAGCAGCCAAGAGGGGGGGCCCAACACCGGGGAGCTGTTTTTT. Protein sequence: CASSQEGGPNTGELFF.

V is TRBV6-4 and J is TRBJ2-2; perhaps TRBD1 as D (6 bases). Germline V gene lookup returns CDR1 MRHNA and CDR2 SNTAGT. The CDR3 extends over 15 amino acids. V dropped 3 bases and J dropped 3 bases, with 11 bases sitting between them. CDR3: CASSERAGDTGELFF. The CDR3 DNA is TGTGCCAGCAGTGAAAGGGCAGGGGACACCGGGGAGCTGTTTTTT.

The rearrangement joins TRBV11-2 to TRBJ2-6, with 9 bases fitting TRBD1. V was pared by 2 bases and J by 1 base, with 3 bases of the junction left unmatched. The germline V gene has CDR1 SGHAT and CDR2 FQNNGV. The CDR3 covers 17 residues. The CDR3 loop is CASSLLTGGSGANVLTF. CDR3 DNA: TGTGCCAGCAGCTTACTGACAGGGGGATCTGGGGCCAACGTCCTGACTTTC.

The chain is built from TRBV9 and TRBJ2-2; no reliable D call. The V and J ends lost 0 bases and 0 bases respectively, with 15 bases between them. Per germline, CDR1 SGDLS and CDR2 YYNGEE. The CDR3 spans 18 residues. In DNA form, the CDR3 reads TGTGCCAGCAGCGTAGTCCGCCCCGGGTTAGCGAACACCGGGGAGCTGTTTTTT. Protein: CASSVVRPGLANTGELFF.

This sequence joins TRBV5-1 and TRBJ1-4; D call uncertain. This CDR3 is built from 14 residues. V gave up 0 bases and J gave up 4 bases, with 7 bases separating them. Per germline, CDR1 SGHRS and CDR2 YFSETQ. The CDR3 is CASSLGGVNEKLFF. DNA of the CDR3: TGCGCCAGCAGCTTGGGAGGCGTTAATGAAAAACTGTTTTTT.

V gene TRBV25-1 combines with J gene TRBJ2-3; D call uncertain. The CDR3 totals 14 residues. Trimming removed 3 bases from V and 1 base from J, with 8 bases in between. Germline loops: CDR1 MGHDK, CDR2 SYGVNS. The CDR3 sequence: CASSDYKGTDTQYF. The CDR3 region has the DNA TGTGCCAGCAGTGATTACAAGGGCACAGATACGCAGTATTTT.

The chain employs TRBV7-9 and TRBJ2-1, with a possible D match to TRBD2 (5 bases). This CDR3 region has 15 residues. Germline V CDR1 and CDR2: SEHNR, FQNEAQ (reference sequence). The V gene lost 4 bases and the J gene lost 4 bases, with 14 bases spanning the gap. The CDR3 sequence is CASSSSGLFYNEQFF. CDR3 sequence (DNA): TGTGCCAGCAGCTCCTCCGGACTCTTTTACAATGAGCAGTTCTTC.

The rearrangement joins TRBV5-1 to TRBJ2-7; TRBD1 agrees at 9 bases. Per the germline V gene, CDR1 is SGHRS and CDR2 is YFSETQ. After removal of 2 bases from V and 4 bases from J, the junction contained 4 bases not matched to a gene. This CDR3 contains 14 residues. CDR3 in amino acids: CASSLQGAPYEQYF. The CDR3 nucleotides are TGCGCCAGCAGCTTACAGGGGGCCCCTTACGAGCAGTACTTC. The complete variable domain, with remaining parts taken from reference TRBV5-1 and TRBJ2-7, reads KAGVTQTPRYLIKTRGQQVTLSCSPISGHRSVSWYQQTPGQGLQFLFEYFSETQRNKGNFPGRFSGRQFSNSRSEMNVSTLELGDSALYLCASSLQGAPYEQYFGPGTRLTVT.

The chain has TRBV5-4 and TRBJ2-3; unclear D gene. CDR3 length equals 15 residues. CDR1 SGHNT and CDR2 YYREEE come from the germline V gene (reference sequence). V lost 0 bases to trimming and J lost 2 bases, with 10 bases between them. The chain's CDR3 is CASSLDKLLTDTQYF. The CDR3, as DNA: TGTGCCAGCAGCTTGGACAAGCTCCTCACAGATACGCAGTATTTT.

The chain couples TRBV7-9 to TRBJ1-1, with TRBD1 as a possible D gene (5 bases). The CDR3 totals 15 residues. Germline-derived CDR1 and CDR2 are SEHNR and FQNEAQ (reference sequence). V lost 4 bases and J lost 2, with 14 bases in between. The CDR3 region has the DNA TGTGCCAGCAGCTCGGCGCTTCAGGGTAACACTGAAGCTTTCTTT. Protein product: CASSSALQGNTEAFF.

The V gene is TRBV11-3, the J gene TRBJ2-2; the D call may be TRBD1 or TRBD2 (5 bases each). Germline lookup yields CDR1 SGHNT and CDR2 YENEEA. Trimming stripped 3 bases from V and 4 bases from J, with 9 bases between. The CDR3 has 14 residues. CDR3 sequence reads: CASSFSGSTGELFF. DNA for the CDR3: TGTGCCAGCAGCTTTTCAGGGAGCACCGGGGAGCTGTTTTTT.

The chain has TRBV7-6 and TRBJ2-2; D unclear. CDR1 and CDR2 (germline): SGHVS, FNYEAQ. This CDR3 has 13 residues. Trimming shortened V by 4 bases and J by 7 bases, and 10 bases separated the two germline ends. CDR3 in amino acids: CASSSRLGGELFF. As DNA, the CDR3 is TGTGCCAGCAGCTCACGATTGGGCGGGGAGCTGTTTTTT.

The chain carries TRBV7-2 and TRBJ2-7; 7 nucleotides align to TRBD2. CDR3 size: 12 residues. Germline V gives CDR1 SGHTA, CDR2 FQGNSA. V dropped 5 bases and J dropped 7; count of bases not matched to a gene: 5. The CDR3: CASSVNGREQYF. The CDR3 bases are TGTGCCAGCAGCGTGAACGGGAGGGAGCAGTACTTC. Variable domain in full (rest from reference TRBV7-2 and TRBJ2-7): GAGVSQSPSNKVTEKGKDVELRCDPISGHTALYWYRQSLGQGLEFLIYFQGNSAPDKSGLPSDRFSAERTGGSVSTLTIQRTQQEDSAVYLCASSVNGREQYFGPGTRLTVT.

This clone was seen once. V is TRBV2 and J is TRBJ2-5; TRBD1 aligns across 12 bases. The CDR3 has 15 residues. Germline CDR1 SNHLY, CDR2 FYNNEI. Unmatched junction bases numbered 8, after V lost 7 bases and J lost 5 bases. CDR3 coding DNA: TGTGCCAGCAATAGGGACAGGGGGCGCGGGGAGACCCAGTACTTC. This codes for CASNRDRGRGETQYF.

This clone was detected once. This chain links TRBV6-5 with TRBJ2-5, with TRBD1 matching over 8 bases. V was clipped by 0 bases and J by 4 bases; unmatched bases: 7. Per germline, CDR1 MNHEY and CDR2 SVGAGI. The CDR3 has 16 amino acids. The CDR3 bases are TGTGCCAGCAGTTACTCCGCAGGGGGCGTGTCAGAGACCCAGTACTTC. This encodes CASSYSAGGVSETQYF.

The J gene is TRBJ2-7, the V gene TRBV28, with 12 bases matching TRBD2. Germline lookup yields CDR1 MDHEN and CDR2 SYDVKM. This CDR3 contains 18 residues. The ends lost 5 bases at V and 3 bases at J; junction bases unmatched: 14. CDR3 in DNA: TGTGCCAGCAGTCAAAGAGTCGGTTCGGGACTAGCGGGCTACGAGCAGTACTTC. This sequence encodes CASSQRVGSGLAGYEQYF.

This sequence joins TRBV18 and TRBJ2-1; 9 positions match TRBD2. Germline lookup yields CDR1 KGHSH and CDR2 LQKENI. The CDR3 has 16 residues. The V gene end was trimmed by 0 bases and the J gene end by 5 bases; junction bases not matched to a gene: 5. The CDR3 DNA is TGTGCCAGCTCACCACCGTCTAGCGGGAACCACAATGAGCAGTTCTTC. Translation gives CASSPPSSGNHNEQFF. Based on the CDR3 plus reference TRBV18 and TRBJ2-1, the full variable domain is NAGVMQNPRHLVRRRGQEARLRCSPMKGHSHVYWYRQLPEEGLKFMVYLQKENIIDESGMPKERFSAEFPKEGPSILRIQQVVRGDSAAYFCASSPPSSGNHNEQFFGPGTRLTVL.

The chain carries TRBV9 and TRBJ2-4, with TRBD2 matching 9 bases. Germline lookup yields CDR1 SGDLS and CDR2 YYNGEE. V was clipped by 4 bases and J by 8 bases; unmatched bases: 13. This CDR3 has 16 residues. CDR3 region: CASSKGGRADGDIQYF. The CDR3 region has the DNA TGTGCCAGCAGCAAAGGCGGGAGGGCCGACGGCGACATTCAGTACTTC.

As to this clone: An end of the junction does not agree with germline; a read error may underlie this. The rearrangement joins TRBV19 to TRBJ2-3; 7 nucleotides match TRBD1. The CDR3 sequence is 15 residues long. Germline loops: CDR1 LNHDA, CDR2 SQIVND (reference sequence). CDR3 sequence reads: CASPGARPGGRGLIF. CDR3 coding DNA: TGTGCCAGTCCTGGGGCTCGTCCGGGCGGAAGGGGGCTGATCTTT.

CDR3 sequence (DNA): TGTGCCAGCGGAAGGGGACAGTTGAACACTGAAGCTTTCTTT. It translates to CASGRGQLNTEAFF. The V call is TRBV2, the J call TRBJ1-1, with 7 bases matching TRBD1. With 8 bases clipped from V and 0 bases from J, the junction kept 6 bases outside the gene matches. Germline CDR1 reads SNHLY; CDR2 reads FYNNEI. The CDR3 runs to 14 residues.